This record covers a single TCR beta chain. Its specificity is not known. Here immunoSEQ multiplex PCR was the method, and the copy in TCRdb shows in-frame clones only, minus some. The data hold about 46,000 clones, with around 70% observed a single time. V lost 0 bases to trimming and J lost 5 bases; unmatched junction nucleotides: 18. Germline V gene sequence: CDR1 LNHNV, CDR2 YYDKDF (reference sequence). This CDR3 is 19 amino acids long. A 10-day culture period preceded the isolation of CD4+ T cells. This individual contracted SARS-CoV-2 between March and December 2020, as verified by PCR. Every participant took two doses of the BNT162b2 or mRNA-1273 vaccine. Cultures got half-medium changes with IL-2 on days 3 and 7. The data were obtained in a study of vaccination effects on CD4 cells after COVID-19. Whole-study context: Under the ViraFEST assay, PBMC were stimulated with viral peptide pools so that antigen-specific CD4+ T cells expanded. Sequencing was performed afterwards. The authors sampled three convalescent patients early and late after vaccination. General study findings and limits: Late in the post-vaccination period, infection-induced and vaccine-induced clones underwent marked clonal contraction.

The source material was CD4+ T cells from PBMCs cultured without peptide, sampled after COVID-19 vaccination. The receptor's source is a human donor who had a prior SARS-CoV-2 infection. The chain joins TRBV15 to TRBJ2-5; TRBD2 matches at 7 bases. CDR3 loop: CATSRETAGYHRPVETQYF. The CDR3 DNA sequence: TGTGCCACCAGCAGAGAAACAGCGGGGTACCACCGCCCCGTGGAGACCCAGTACTTC. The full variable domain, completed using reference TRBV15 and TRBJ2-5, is DAMVIQNPRYQVTQFGKPVTLSCSQTLNHNVMYWYQQKSSQAPKLLFHYYDKDFNNEADTPDNFQSRRPNTSFCFLDIRSPGLGDTAMYLCATSRETAGYHRPVETQYFGPGTRLLVL.